These 23 T cell receptor beta chains share one sample of origin, sequenced in a study of T cells in Graves' hyperthyroidism and ophthalmopathy. From RNA transcripts, TCR beta CDR3 regions were amplified. The study used the HTBI primer set for a first-round RT-PCR of the TCR CDR3. TCRdb independently ran MiXCR on the multiplex PCR reads; one entry per CDR3 protein. Here the sample spans approximately 150,000 distinct CDR3 sequences, about 9% being singletons. The sample comprised blood. Receptor source: a woman younger than 30 with Graves' hyperthyroidism that later progressed to Graves' ophthalmopathy.

To note about this clonotype: At one end the junction does not follow the germline gene, possibly because of a read error. The chain joins TRBV11-1 to TRBJ2-7; 8 bases map to TRBD2. This CDR3 has 15 amino acids. Germline V gives CDR1 SGHAT, CDR2 FQDESV (reference sequence). This chain's CDR3 is CASSLVGPAGVEQHF. The CDR3 nucleotides read TGTGCCAGCAGCTTAGTCGGACCAGCGGGAGTCGAGCAGCACTTC.

This sequence joins TRBV6-5 and TRBJ2-5, with D uncertain. The CDR3 consists of 13 residues. Germline CDR1 is MNHEY and CDR2 is SVGAGI. Trimming stripped 4 bases from V and 0 bases from J, with 6 bases between. The CDR3 loop is CASSSTNQETQYF. The CDR3 DNA is TGTGCCAGCAGTTCGACAAACCAAGAGACCCAGTACTTC.

At least ten counts were recorded for this clonotype. The genes are TRBV7-3 and TRBJ2-3, with D hard to call. Deletions cut 5 bases from V and 1 base from J, with 10 bases between. CDR3 length: 14 amino acids. Looked up from germline, CDR1 is SGHTA and CDR2 is FQGTGA. In nucleotides, the CDR3 is TGTGCCAGCAGCCGCCTAGAAGGCACAGATACGCAGTATTTT. Its protein product is CASSRLEGTDTQYF.

This clonotype was picked up many times. The CDR3 sequence is CASSRQGGQPQHF. CDR3 nucleotides: TGTGCCAGCAGTCGACAAGGCGGTCAGCCCCAGCATTTT. This chain joins TRBV3-1 and TRBJ1-5; D gene ambiguous. Trimming shortened V by 6 bases and J by 6 bases, and 12 bases separated the two germline ends. The V gene's germline CDR1 is LGHDT and CDR2 YNNKEL (reference sequence). This CDR3 region has 13 residues.

At least ten counts were recorded for this clonotype. The genes are TRBV28 and TRBJ1-1; perhaps TRBD1 as D (5 bases). The V gene's germline CDR1 is MDHEN and CDR2 SYDVKM. Trimming stripped 2 bases from V and 4 bases from J, with 17 bases between. This CDR3 is 16 amino acids long. CDR3 nucleotide sequence: TGTGCCAGCAGTTTAATCCCGTCAGGGTCGGGCACTGAAGCTTTCTTT. Encoded protein: CASSLIPSGSGTEAFF.

This clonotype was recorded many times. The CDR3: CASSERQPYEQYF. In nucleotides, the CDR3 is TGTGCCAGCAGTGAAAGACAGCCCTACGAGCAGTACTTC. V is TRBV6-1 and J is TRBJ2-7; tentatively, D is TRBD1 (5 bases). The germline V gene has CDR1 MNHNS and CDR2 SASEGT. The V and J ends lost 2 bases and 2 bases respectively, with 7 bases between them. The CDR3 extends over 13 amino acids.

This clonotype was picked up many times. The gene calls are TRBV6-2 or TRBV6-3 and TRBJ1-4, with D unresolved. The germline gives CDR1 MNHEY, CDR2 SVGEGT. The CDR3 runs to 16 residues. Trimming took off 6 bases at V and 4 bases at J, with 18 bases between the two ends. The CDR3 loop reads CASSPRLRHVNEKLFF. In DNA, the CDR3 is TGTGCCAGCAGCCCCCGGCTGAGACACGTTAATGAAAAACTGTTTTTT.

This clonotype was seen at least ten times. The chain combines TRBV12-3 or TRBV12-4 with TRBJ2-7; 8 nucleotides match TRBD1. This CDR3 spans 14 amino acids. V lost 3 bases and J lost 3; bases outside the gene matches: 4. CDR3 DNA: TGTGCCAGCAGTTTGCAGGGGGCGTACTACGAGCAGTACTTC. Protein: CASSLQGAYYEQYF.

The table lists this clonotype with many counts. The CDR3 sequence: CASSLEVAGSTDTQYF. The CDR3 region has the DNA TGTGCCAGCAGCTTAGAGGTAGCGGGGAGCACAGATACGCAGTATTTT. The V gene is TRBV7-2, the J gene TRBJ2-3, with 8 bases lining up with TRBD2. The CDR3 is 16 residues long. The V gene end was trimmed by 1 base and the J gene end by 0 bases; junction bases not matched to a gene: 3. Looked up from germline, CDR1 is SGHTA and CDR2 is FQGNSA.

Ten or more counts support this clonotype. This chain joins TRBV6-1 and TRBJ1-5, with D unresolved. V lost 4 bases to trimming and J lost 6 bases, with 10 bases between them. Germline lookup yields CDR1 MNHNS and CDR2 SASEGT. This CDR3 is built from 13 residues. The CDR3: CASSGTGIQPQHF. CDR3 in DNA: TGTGCCAGCAGTGGGACTGGAATTCAGCCCCAGCATTTT.

This clonotype was recorded at least ten times. The gene calls are TRBV6-1 and TRBJ1-4, with D possibly being TRBD1 (5 bases). The CDR3 extends over 15 amino acids. The germline V gene has CDR1 MNHNS and CDR2 SASEGT. V lost 4 bases to trimming and J lost 5 bases, with 14 bases between them. The CDR3 region is CASSAGLGGNEKLFF. CDR3 nucleotide sequence: TGTGCCAGCAGTGCGGGGCTAGGAGGGAATGAAAAACTGTTTTTT.

This clonotype has a count of ten or more. The gene calls are TRBV7-3 and TRBJ1-1, with 8 bases aligning to TRBD1. J gave up 1 base and V 2 bases, and 6 bases lay outside the gene matches. This CDR3 comprises 16 residues. The germline V gene encodes CDR1 SGHTA and CDR2 FQGTGA. The CDR3 loop is CASSLQGAGRNTEAFF. CDR3 DNA sequence: TGTGCCAGCAGCTTACAGGGGGCGGGGAGGAACACTGAAGCTTTCTTT.

This clonotype came up many times. The chain uses TRBV30 and TRBJ2-7; TRBD2 matches 8 bases. This CDR3 contains 14 residues. The V and J ends lost 0 bases and 2 bases, in that order; junction bases with no gene match: 3. The V gene's germline CDR1 is GTSNPN and CDR2 SVGIG (reference sequence). CDR3 coding DNA: TGTGCCTGGAGTGTACCCGGGAGGGCCTACGAGCAGTACTTC. Protein sequence: CAWSVPGRAYEQYF.

This clonotype came up many times. This chain links TRBV4-1 with TRBJ2-7; possibly TRBD1 or TRBD2 for D (5 bases each). In germline, CDR1 is MGHRA, CDR2 YSYEKL. Trimming shortened V by 1 base and J by 0 bases, and 10 bases separated the two germline ends. The CDR3 runs 15 residues. The CDR3 protein is CASSQVGESSYEQYF. CDR3 DNA: TGCGCCAGCAGCCAAGTAGGGGAGAGCTCCTACGAGCAGTACTTC.

This clonotype showed up many times. The rearrangement uses TRBV20-1 and TRBJ1-1, with TRBD1 as a possible D gene (6 bases). Trimming pared 4 bases from V and 3 bases from J, leaving 12 bases between. This CDR3 has 13 amino acids. Germline CDR1 reads DFQATT; CDR2 reads SNEGSKA (reference sequence). The CDR3 region is CSAKGGLDTEAFF. CDR3 nucleotide sequence: TGCAGTGCTAAGGGGGGGCTTGACACTGAAGCTTTCTTT.

In this sample, this clonotype turned up many times. The chain links TRBV11-2 to TRBJ2-1, with TRBD1 matching 12 bases. V lost 4 bases to trimming and J lost 10 bases; unmatched junction nucleotides: 8. Germline V gene sequence: CDR1 SGHAT, CDR2 FQNNGV. The CDR3 runs to 15 residues. The CDR3 DNA is TGTGCCAGCAGCTCCCCGGGACAGGGGGCGTTCGAGCAGTTCTTC. Translation: CASSSPGQGAFEQFF.

The chain employs TRBV5-6 and TRBJ2-1; no firm D call. V was shortened by 4 bases and J by 9 bases, with 11 bases between the two germline ends. The CDR3 is 12 residues long. Germline assignment: CDR1 SGHDT and CDR2 YYEEEE. This chain's CDR3 is CASSPGPGEQFF. The CDR3 DNA is TGTGCCAGCAGCCCAGGACCGGGTGAGCAGTTCTTC.

This chain connects TRBV4-2 to TRBJ2-1; tentative D call: TRBD1 (6 bases). CDR3 length: 15 amino acids. Germline lookup yields CDR1 LGHNA and CDR2 YNFKEQ. With 0 bases removed from V and 9 bases from J, the gap between germline ends came to 15 bases. The CDR3 loop is CASSQETLQGAEQFF. As DNA, the CDR3 is TGTGCCAGCAGCCAAGAGACACTACAGGGTGCTGAGCAGTTCTTC.

At least ten counts were recorded for this clonotype. The CDR3 DNA reads as TGTGCCAGCACCCAGGGCAGTCTGGAGCTGTTTTTT. Its translation: CASTQGSLELFF. This rearrangement joins TRBV27 to TRBJ2-2; the D gene is possibly TRBD1 (5 bases). CDR1 MNHEY and CDR2 SMNVEV come from the germline V gene (reference sequence). The V end lost 7 bases, the J end lost 10 bases, and 13 bases lay between the germline ends. The CDR3 spans 12 residues.

This clonotype was found many times. J is TRBJ1-2 and V is TRBV7-9; 8 bases are shared with TRBD1. The CDR3 runs 14 residues. Trimming cost V 1 base and J 6 bases; bases outside gene matches: 4. In germline, CDR1 is SEHNR, CDR2 FQNEAQ (reference sequence). The CDR3 nucleotides read TGTGCCAGCAGCTTAGGGACAGGGAATAATGGCTACACCTTC. It specifies CASSLGTGNNGYTF.

This clonotype was seen repeatedly, ten times or more. The chain employs TRBV7-9 and TRBJ2-1; 8 bases fit TRBD2. J lost 3 bases, V lost 5 bases, and 6 bases had no gene match. Germline CDR1 and CDR2: SEHNR and FQNEAQ (reference sequence). CDR3 size: 15 residues. CDR3 coding DNA: TGTGCCAGCAGCCACAGCGGGAGCGGCTACAATGAGCAGTTCTTC. As protein: CASSHSGSGYNEQFF.

This rearrangement joins TRBV7-3 to TRBJ2-1, with D unresolved. V was trimmed by 5 bases and J by 0 bases, leaving 11 bases between them. Looked up from germline, CDR1 is SGHTA and CDR2 is FQGTGA. CDR3 length equals 15 residues. The CDR3: CASSITASSYNEQFF. DNA of the CDR3: TGTGCCAGCAGCATTACAGCCTCCTCCTACAATGAGCAGTTCTTC.

The genes are TRBV9 and TRBJ2-2, with TRBD2 matching 9 bases. The germline CDR1 and CDR2 sequences are SGDLS and YYNGEE. The CDR3 extends over 15 amino acids. J was trimmed by 3 bases and V by 5 bases; bases with no gene match: 5. The CDR3 spells CASRGAGGDTGELFF. The CDR3 DNA follows: TGTGCCAGCAGGGGGGCGGGAGGGGACACCGGGGAGCTGTTTTTT. The full variable domain, rest sourced from reference TRBV9 and TRBJ2-2, is DSGVTQTPKHLITATGQRVTLRCSPRSGDLSVYWYQQSLDQGLQFLIQYYNGEERAKGNILERFSAQQFPDLHSELNLSSLELGDSALYFCASRGAGGDTGELFFGEGSRLTVL.